One and the same sample provided the 30 T cell receptor beta chains below, sequenced in a study of cytomegalovirus exposure and HLA in healthy donors. The PCR contained 60 Vbeta and 13 Jbeta primers. Only in-frame clones appear in the TCRdb table, and some are missing; sequencing was by immunoSEQ multiplex PCR. The sample contains 220,000 or so clones, approximately 79% of which appear only once. The sample comprised PBMCs. The receptors come from a man aged 45-60 years in good health and CMV-seronegative.

The chain joins TRBV19 to TRBJ2-7, with TRBD1 identical over 9 bases. This CDR3 spans 15 amino acids. Trimming took 5 bases from V and 4 from J; bases not matched to a gene: 9. The V gene's germline CDR1 is LNHDA and CDR2 SQIVND (reference sequence). The CDR3 sequence is CASSFSGTGYYEQYF. The CDR3 DNA follows: TGTGCCAGTAGTTTCTCCGGGACAGGGTATTACGAGCAGTACTTC.

The gene calls are TRBV6-5 and TRBJ2-5, with TRBD1 matching 8 bases. Trimming cost V 5 bases and J 11 bases; bases outside gene matches: 7. Germline V CDR1 and CDR2: MNHEY, SVGAGI. This CDR3 has 12 residues. The CDR3 DNA sequence: TGTGCCAGCAGTCGGACAGGGCAAGAGCAGTACTTC. Translated: CASSRTGQEQYF.

The chain couples TRBV7-3 to TRBJ2-3, with D uncertain. Trimming left V 5 bases short and J 5 bases short, with 14 bases between. The CDR3 is 14 residues long. Germline V gene data show CDR1 as SGHTA and CDR2 as FQGTGA. The chain's CDR3 is CASSPMAALDTQYF. CDR3 nucleotide sequence: TGTGCCAGCAGCCCAATGGCTGCCCTAGATACGCAGTATTTT.

This clone was seen only a few times. The rearrangement uses TRBV5-1 and TRBJ2-3; D might be TRBD2 (5 bases). Germline V gene sequence: CDR1 SGHRS, CDR2 YFSETQ. CDR3 size: 12 residues. Trimming stripped 0 bases from V and 10 bases from J, with 9 bases between. Here the CDR3 DNA reads TGCGCCAGCAGCTTGGAGGGAGTGGCGCAGTATTTT. Its translation: CASSLEGVAQYF. The variable domain in full, completed from reference TRBV5-1 and TRBJ2-3, reads KAGVTQTPRYLIKTRGQQVTLSCSPISGHRSVSWYQQTPGQGLQFLFEYFSETQRNKGNFPGRFSGRQFSNSRSEMNVSTLELGDSALYLCASSLEGVAQYFGPGTRLTVL.

The rearrangement joins TRBV27 to TRBJ2-1, with D uncertain. Germline assignment: CDR1 MNHEY and CDR2 SMNVEV (reference sequence). The CDR3 loop spans 13 amino acids. The V end was cut by 2 bases, the J end by 5 bases, with 7 bases between. This CDR3 is CASSLTRNNEQFF. CDR3 sequence (DNA): TGTGCCAGCAGTTTAACCAGAAACAATGAGCAGTTCTTC.

This clone turned up a few times. J is TRBJ2-5 and V is TRBV7-7, with 9 nucleotides matching TRBD2. The CDR3 spans 14 residues. Germline loops: CDR1 SSHAT, CDR2 FNYEAQ (reference sequence). The ends lost 4 bases at V and 4 bases at J; junction bases unmatched: 4. CDR3 sequence (DNA): TGTGCCAGCAGCTCCCCAGCGGGAGGAGAGACCCAGTACTTC. Translated, it gives CASSSPAGGETQYF.

The chain employs TRBV5-1 and TRBJ2-5; the match to TRBD2 covers 7 bases. Germline CDR1 SGHRS, CDR2 YFSETQ. The CDR3 extends over 12 amino acids. With V trimmed by 7 bases and J by 3 bases, 3 bases remained unmatched. CDR3 bases: TGCGCCAGCTCGGCGGGAGAAGAGACCCAGTACTTC. It yields the protein CASSAGEETQYF.

The chain carries TRBV20-1 and TRBJ2-3; D is unclear. Per germline, CDR1 DFQATT and CDR2 SNEGSKA (reference sequence). The CDR3 totals 11 residues. The V gene lost 6 bases and the J gene lost 3 bases, with 7 bases spanning the gap. CDR3: CSASETDTQYF. For the CDR3, the DNA is TGCAGTGCCTCTGAGACAGATACGCAGTATTTT.

This rearrangement joins TRBV10-3 to TRBJ1-6; no firm D call. Germline V gene data show CDR1 as ENHRY and CDR2 as SYGVKD. Trimming left V 0 bases short and J 9 bases short, with 6 bases between. This CDR3 is built from 13 residues. The CDR3: CAISESTPSPLHF. The CDR3 coding sequence is TGTGCCATCAGTGAGTCGACACCTTCACCCCTCCACTTT.

The V gene is TRBV4-2, the J gene TRBJ2-1; 8 nucleotides match TRBD1. Germline V gene sequence: CDR1 LGHNA, CDR2 YNFKEQ. CDR3 length equals 16 residues. The J segment lost 4 bases and the V segment lost 4 bases, leaving 9 bases of the junction unmatched. CDR3 DNA sequence: TGTGCCAGCAGCCGGGTATTGGGACAGGAGTACAATGAGCAGTTCTTC. This sequence encodes CASSRVLGQEYNEQFF.

The gene calls are TRBV5-1 and TRBJ1-2, with D possibly TRBD1 on 5 matching bases. Germline V gene sequence: CDR1 SGHRS, CDR2 YFSETQ. Trimming cost V 0 bases and J 3 bases, with 15 bases left between them. The CDR3 runs 16 residues. The CDR3 loop is CASSLGAGRGHYGYTF. CDR3 sequence (DNA): TGCGCCAGCAGCTTGGGAGCAGGAAGGGGCCACTATGGCTACACCTTC.

This rearrangement joins TRBV7-8 to TRBJ2-7; 7 bases fit TRBD2. The CDR3 is made up of 15 amino acids. Trimming cost V 1 base and J 5 bases; bases outside gene matches: 8. Germline-derived CDR1 and CDR2 are SGHVS and FQNEAQ. The CDR3 is CASSLEGRAVHEQYF. In DNA, the CDR3 is TGTGCCAGCAGCTTAGAGGGGAGGGCGGTGCACGAGCAGTACTTC.

This clone came up once. The junction differs from germline at one of its ends, possibly a read error. This chain links TRBV7-9 with TRBJ1-4, with 12 bases identical to TRBD1. The CDR3 length is 19 residues. CDR1 is SEHNR, CDR2 FQNEAQ, per germline (reference sequence). CDR3 in amino acids: CSSSPIPGTGGRTNEKLFF. The DNA of the CDR3 is TGTTCCAGCAGCCCCATCCCGGGGACAGGGGGCCGAACTAATGAAAAACTGTTTTTT.

The chain couples TRBV19 to TRBJ1-5, with 8 bases that match TRBD1. This CDR3 region has 14 residues. In germline, CDR1 is LNHDA, CDR2 SQIVND (reference sequence). V lost 3 bases and J lost 4; bases outside the gene matches: 2. The CDR3 nucleotides read TGTGCCAGTAGTATTGACAGGGGAAATCAGCCCCAGCATTTT. Its protein product is CASSIDRGNQPQHF.

CDR3 loop: CASSKWTGGISEAFF. The CDR3 coding sequence is TGTGCCAGCAGTAAATGGACAGGGGGTATTTCTGAAGCTTTCTTT. The V call is TRBV6-5, the J call TRBJ1-1, with TRBD1 matching 10 bases. Germline V gene data show CDR1 as MNHEY and CDR2 as SVGAGI. J gave up 6 bases and V 5 bases, and 9 bases lay outside the gene matches. The CDR3 length is 15 residues.

The genes are TRBV9 and TRBJ2-6; the match to TRBD1 covers 7 bases. Germline assignment: CDR1 SGDLS and CDR2 YYNGEE. With V trimmed by 5 bases and J by 2 bases, 4 bases remained unmatched. The CDR3 sequence is 15 residues long. CDR3 in DNA: TGTGCCAGCAGACCAACAGGGGCTGGGGCCAACGTCCTGACTTTC. Translation gives CASRPTGAGANVLTF.

The V call is TRBV28, the J call TRBJ2-7, with 7 nucleotides matching TRBD1. In germline, CDR1 is MDHEN, CDR2 SYDVKM. Trimming removed 5 bases from V and 4 bases from J; junction bases left unmatched: 11. The CDR3 extends over 15 amino acids. The CDR3 protein is CASSMPGGNKYEQYF. CDR3 DNA: TGTGCCAGCAGTATGCCAGGGGGAAATAAGTACGAGCAGTACTTC.

This clone has only one observation. This chain connects TRBV9 to TRBJ2-7; 12 bases agree with TRBD1. Germline V gene lookup returns CDR1 SGDLS and CDR2 YYNGEE. The CDR3 runs to 15 residues. Unmatched junction bases numbered 8, after V lost 4 bases and J lost 6 bases. The CDR3 is CASSPQGQGAAEQYF. CDR3 DNA sequence: TGTGCCAGCAGCCCCCAGGGACAGGGGGCGGCCGAGCAGTACTTC.

V usage is TRBV7-3 and J usage is TRBJ2-1, with 8 positions matching TRBD1. Losses at the gene ends were 5 bases for V and 1 base for J; bases not matched to a gene: 16. Germline V gene lookup returns CDR1 SGHTA and CDR2 FQGTGA. The CDR3 runs 19 residues. The CDR3 reads CASSPRTGLGLGSYNEQFF. The DNA of the CDR3 is TGTGCCAGCAGCCCACGGACAGGGCTAGGCTTAGGGTCCTACAATGAGCAGTTCTTC.

Only a few counts were recorded for this clone. The rearrangement joins TRBV5-8 to TRBJ1-1; 11 bases line up with TRBD1. This CDR3 has 17 amino acids. CDR1 and CDR2 from the germline V gene are SGHTS and YDEGEE. With V trimmed by 4 bases and J by 1 base, 9 bases remained unmatched. CDR3 in DNA: TGTGCCAGCAGCCCGGGATGGACAGGGGGCCCGAACACTGAAGCTTTCTTT. Its translation is CASSPGWTGGPNTEAFF.

The rearrangement uses TRBV5-1 and TRBJ2-5; possibly TRBD1 for D (7 bases). The V gene lost 5 bases and the J gene lost 7 bases, with 18 bases spanning the gap. The length of the CDR3 is 14 residues. Germline assignment: CDR1 SGHRS and CDR2 YFSETQ. This CDR3 is CASSSGDSQRTQYF. CDR3 in DNA: TGCGCCAGCAGTTCGGGGGACAGCCAGAGGACCCAGTACTTC. The full variable domain, in which reference TRBV5-1 and TRBJ2-5 provide the parts outside the CDR3, is KAGVTQTPRYLIKTRGQQVTLSCSPISGHRSVSWYQQTPGQGLQFLFEYFSETQRNKGNFPGRFSGRQFSNSRSEMNVSTLELGDSALYLCASSSGDSQRTQYFGPGTRLLVL.

J is TRBJ1-5 and V is TRBV9, with 9 bases fitting TRBD1. This CDR3 contains 17 residues. The ends lost 0 bases at V and 0 bases at J; junction bases unmatched: 4. The germline V gene encodes CDR1 SGDLS and CDR2 YYNGEE. The CDR3, as DNA: TGTGCCAGCAGCGTAGGGACAGGGGAGGATAGCAATCAGCCCCAGCATTTT. Its translation: CASSVGTGEDSNQPQHF. The variable domain in full, completed from reference TRBV9 and TRBJ1-5, reads DSGVTQTPKHLITATGQRVTLRCSPRSGDLSVYWYQQSLDQGLQFLIQYYNGEERAKGNILERFSAQQFPDLHSELNLSSLELGDSALYFCASSVGTGEDSNQPQHFGDGTRLSIL.

The V gene is TRBV4-1, the J gene TRBJ2-7; D may be TRBD1 (6 bases). The CDR3 contains 15 residues. Per germline, CDR1 MGHRA and CDR2 YSYEKL. Trimming took 3 bases from V and 5 from J, leaving 17 bases between them. This chain's CDR3 is CASSHRGGEVNEQYF. In nucleotides, the CDR3 is TGCGCCAGCAGCCACAGAGGGGGTGAAGTTAACGAGCAGTACTTC.

This clone has only a few counts. This specimen includes other DNA sequences encoding the same CDR3. The chain has TRBV5-1 and TRBJ2-7; 7 bases match TRBD1. J gave up 0 bases and V 0 bases, and 3 bases lay outside the gene matches. This CDR3 contains 15 residues. CDR1 and CDR2 from the germline V gene are SGHRS and YFSETQ. CDR3 DNA sequence: TGCGCCAGCAGCTTGGGACAGGGCCACTCCTACGAGCAGTACTTC. Protein sequence: CASSLGQGHSYEQYF.

The V call is TRBV4-2, the J call TRBJ1-3, with D maybe TRBD1 (5 bases). The CDR3 covers 13 residues. V was pared by 2 bases and J by 4 bases, with 6 bases between. Germline values: CDR1 LGHNA, CDR2 YNFKEQ. The CDR3 spells CASSQWGGNTIYF. In DNA form, the CDR3 reads TGTGCCAGCAGCCAATGGGGCGGAAACACCATATATTTT.

The CDR3 nucleotides read TGTGCCAGCAGCTTAGCCGGGAGGGGCTACGAGCAGTACTTC. Translation gives CASSLAGRGYEQYF. The rearrangement joins TRBV7-6 to TRBJ2-7, with TRBD2 identical over 8 bases. Germline CDR1 is SGHVS and CDR2 is FNYEAQ. The CDR3 sequence is 14 residues long. V lost 0 bases, J lost 3 bases, and 1 base stayed unmatched.

The chain is built from TRBV9 and TRBJ2-7; 10 bases line up with TRBD1. The length of the CDR3 is 14 residues. Germline V gene data show CDR1 as SGDLS and CDR2 as YYNGEE. The J segment lost 6 bases and the V segment lost 4 bases, leaving 7 bases of the junction unmatched. This chain's CDR3 is CASSTRTGGGEQYF. The CDR3 nucleotides are TGTGCCAGCAGCACACGGACAGGGGGGGGCGAGCAGTACTTC.

This clone has more than one count but fewer than ten. CDR3 in amino acids: CASSLSYSGEYEQYF. The CDR3 nucleotides read TGCGCCAGCAGCCTCTCTTACTCAGGGGAATACGAGCAGTACTTC. The rearrangement uses TRBV4-1 and TRBJ2-7, with D possibly matching TRBD1 (6 bases). Germline CDR1 is MGHRA and CDR2 is YSYEKL. Trimming took off 4 bases at V and 4 bases at J, with 17 bases between the two ends. This CDR3 contains 15 residues.

CDR3 protein: CASRSGQGTENTEAFF. In DNA, the CDR3 is TGTGCCAGCAGATCGGGACAGGGGACTGAGAACACTGAAGCTTTCTTT. The chain links TRBV6-6 to TRBJ1-1; the match to TRBD1 covers 10 bases. The CDR3 is 16 amino acids. The trim removed 6 bases at V and 1 base at J, leaving 8 bases unmatched. Germline V lookup: CDR1 MNHNY, CDR2 SVGAGI (reference sequence).

V and J are TRBV7-9 and TRBJ2-5; no reliable D call. Germline values: CDR1 SEHNR, CDR2 FQNEAQ (reference sequence). The ends were cut back, 1 base at V and 0 bases at J, with 9 bases in the middle. The CDR3 runs 15 residues. The CDR3 protein is CASSLVAGNQETQYF. The DNA of the CDR3 is TGTGCCAGCAGCTTAGTGGCAGGCAACCAAGAGACCCAGTACTTC.